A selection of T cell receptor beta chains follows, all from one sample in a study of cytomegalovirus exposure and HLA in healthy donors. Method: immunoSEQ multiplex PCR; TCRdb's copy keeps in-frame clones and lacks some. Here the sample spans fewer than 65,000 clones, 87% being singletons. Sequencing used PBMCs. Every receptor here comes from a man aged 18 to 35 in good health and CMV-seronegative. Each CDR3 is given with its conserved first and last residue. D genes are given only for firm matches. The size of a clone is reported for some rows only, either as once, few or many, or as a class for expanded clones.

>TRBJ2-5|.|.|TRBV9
CASSYRGQETQYF
TGTGCCAGCTCCTACCGGGGTCAAGAGACCCAGTACTTC
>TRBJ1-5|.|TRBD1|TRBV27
CASRSIDREDQPQHF
TGTGCCAGCAGGAGCATAGACAGGGAGGACCAGCCCCAGCATTTT
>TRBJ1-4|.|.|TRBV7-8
CASSYGRPEKLFF
TGTGCCAGCAGCTATGGGCGCCCCGAAAAACTGTTTTTT
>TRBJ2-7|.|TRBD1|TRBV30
CAWSVGRTGGMYEQYF
TGTGCCTGGAGTGTTGGTAGGACAGGGGGCATGTACGAGCAGTACTTC
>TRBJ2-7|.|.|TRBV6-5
CASSFLSSSYEQYF
TGTGCCAGCAGTTTCCTGAGTAGCTCCTACGAGCAGTACTTC
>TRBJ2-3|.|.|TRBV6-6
CASSYEAGPSTDTQYF
TGTGCCAGCAGTTACGAAGCGGGCCCTAGCACAGATACGCAGTATTTT
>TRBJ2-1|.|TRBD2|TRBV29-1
CSARLGPSGGFGNEQFF
TGCAGCGCCCGACTGGGCCCTAGCGGGGGTTTCGGCAATGAGCAGTTCTTC
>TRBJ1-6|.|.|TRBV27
CASSLKGGSPLHF
TGTGCCAGCAGTTTAAAGGGCGGGTCACCCCTCCACTTT
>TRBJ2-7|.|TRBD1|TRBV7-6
CASSLARGQGTHEQYF
TGTGCCAGCAGCTTAGCGCGGGGACAGGGCACCCACGAGCAGTACTTC
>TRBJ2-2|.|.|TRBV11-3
CASSDAPGGPGTGELFF
TGTGCCAGCAGCGACGCCCCAGGAGGGCCGGGCACCGGGGAGCTGTTTTTT
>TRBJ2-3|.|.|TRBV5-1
CASSSTGVGGVKDTQYF
TGCGCCAGCAGCTCCACGGGAGTGGGAGGAGTGAAGGATACGCAGTATTTT
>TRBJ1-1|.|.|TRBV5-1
CASSSGQNTEAFF
TGCGCCAGCAGCTCGGGACAGAACACTGAAGCTTTCTTT
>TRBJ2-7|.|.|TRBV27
CASSWQGPNEQYF
TGTGCCAGCAGTTGGCAGGGGCCCAACGAGCAGTACTTC
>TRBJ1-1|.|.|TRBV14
CASSFGRAGSEAFF
TGTGCCAGCAGCTTCGGCAGGGCGGGAAGTGAAGCTTTCTTT
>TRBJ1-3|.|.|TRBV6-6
CASSYKGQSGNTIYF
TGTGCCAGCAGTTACAAGGGACAATCTGGAAACACCATATATTTT
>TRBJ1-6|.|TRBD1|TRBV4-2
CASRDRENSPLHF
TGTGCCAGCAGGGACAGGGAAAATTCACCCCTCCACTTT
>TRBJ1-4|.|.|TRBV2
CASSEDRGTINEKLFF
TGTGCCAGCAGTGAAGACCGGGGGACCATTAATGAAAAACTGTTTTTT
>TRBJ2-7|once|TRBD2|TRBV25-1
CASSERGGALHEQYF
TGTGCCAGCAGTGAACGCGGGGGGGCCCTCCACGAGCAGTACTTC
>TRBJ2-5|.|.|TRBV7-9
CASSQSSQETQYF
TGTGCCAGCAGCCAGTCTAGCCAAGAGACCCAGTACTTC
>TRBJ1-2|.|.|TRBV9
CASSPPGKTRRYGYTF
TGTGCCAGCAGCCCTCCTGGGAAAACGAGGAGGTATGGCTACACCTTC
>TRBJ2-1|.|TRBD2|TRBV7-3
CASSLGTSKQFF
TGTGCCAGCAGCTTGGGGACTAGCAAGCAGTTCTTC
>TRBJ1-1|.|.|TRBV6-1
CASNTVGGRTEAFF
TGTGCCAGCAACACGGTGGGAGGGAGAACTGAAGCTTTCTTT
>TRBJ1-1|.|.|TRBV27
CASSLTGSMAEAFF
TGTGCCAGCAGTTTAACAGGGAGTATGGCTGAAGCTTTCTTT
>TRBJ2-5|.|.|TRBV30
CAWGSQETQYF
TGTGCCTGGGGCAGCCAAGAGACCCAGTACTTC
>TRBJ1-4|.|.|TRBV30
CAWIDSRTGFRNEKLFF
TGTGCCTGGATTGACAGCCGCACAGGGTTCAGGAATGAAAAACTGTTTTTT
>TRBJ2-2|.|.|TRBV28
CASRPGITRTGELFF
TGTGCCAGCAGACCCGGGATTACGCGGACCGGGGAGCTGTTTTTT
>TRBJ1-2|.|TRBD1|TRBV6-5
CASSYRDRDYGYTF
TGTGCCAGCAGTTATAGGGACAGGGACTATGGCTACACCTTC
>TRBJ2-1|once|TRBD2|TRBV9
CASSPGTSGGHYNEQFF
TGTGCCAGCAGCCCTGGGACTAGCGGGGGCCACTACAATGAGCAGTTCTTC
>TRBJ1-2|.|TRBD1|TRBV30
CAWSSPRQGVNYGYTF
TGTGCCTGGAGTTCACCCCGACAGGGGGTGAACTATGGCTACACCTTC
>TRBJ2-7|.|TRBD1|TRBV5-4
CAAHSSGTGVYEQYF
TGTGCCGCACATTCGTCCGGGACAGGGGTATACGAGCAGTACTTC
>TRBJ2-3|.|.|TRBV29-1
CSVDRGGERHGF
TGCAGCGTTGACAGGGGCGGAGAAAGGCACGGATTT
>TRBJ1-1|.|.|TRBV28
CASSSLTSATGSDTEAFF
TGTGCCAGCAGTTCCCTTACGAGCGCTACAGGGTCGGACACTGAAGCTTTCTTT
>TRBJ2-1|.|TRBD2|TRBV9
CASSARAGEYNEQFF
TGTGCCAGCAGCGCAAGGGCGGGGGAATACAATGAGCAGTTCTTC
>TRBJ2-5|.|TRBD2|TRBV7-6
CASSSMTSGGAETQYF
TGTGCCAGCAGCTCGATGACTAGCGGGGGCGCGGAGACCCAGTACTTC
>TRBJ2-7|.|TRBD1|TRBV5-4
CASSLAPGQSSYEQYF
TGTGCCAGCAGCTTGGCCCCGGGACAGAGCTCCTACGAGCAGTACTTC
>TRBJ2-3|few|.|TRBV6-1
CASRRDGTDTQYF
TGTGCCAGCAGGCGGGATGGGACAGATACGCAGTATTTT
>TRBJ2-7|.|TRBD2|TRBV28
CAGGGTYEQYF
TGTGCCGGCGGGGGTACCTACGAGCAGTACTTC
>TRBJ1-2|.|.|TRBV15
CATSRDRGGYGYTF
TGTGCCACCAGCAGAGATCGGGGAGGCTATGGCTACACCTTC
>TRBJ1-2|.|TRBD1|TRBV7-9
CASSLPTEGGGYTF
TGTGCCAGCAGCTTACCAACAGAAGGGGGCGGCTACACCTTC
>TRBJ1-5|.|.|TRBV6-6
CASNNGGGSQPQHF
TGTGCCAGCAACAACGGGGGGGGTAGTCAGCCCCAGCATTTT
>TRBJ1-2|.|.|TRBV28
CASSQHRVGYGYTF
TGTGCCAGCAGTCAACACAGGGTCGGCTATGGCTACACCTTC
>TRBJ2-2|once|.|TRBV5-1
CASSEGGPGELFF
TGCGCCAGCAGCGAGGGAGGACCCGGGGAGCTGTTTTTT
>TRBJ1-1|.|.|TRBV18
CASSPRVANTEAFF
TGTGCCAGCTCCCCCAGGGTCGCGAACACTGAAGCTTTCTTT
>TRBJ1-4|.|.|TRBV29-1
CSVEDPDREQKALGEKLFF
TGCAGCGTTGAAGATCCAGACAGAGAGCAAAAGGCCTTAGGGGAAAAACTGTTTTTT
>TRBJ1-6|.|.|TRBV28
CASTTIRGGEPLHF
TGTGCCAGCACTACCATCCGAGGTGGCGAGCCCCTCCACTTT
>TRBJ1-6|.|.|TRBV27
CASSRDRLRSLHF
TGTGCCAGCAGCCGCGACAGGTTGAGATCCCTCCACTTT
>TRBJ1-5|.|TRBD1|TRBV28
CASSRDRGSNQPQHF
TGTGCCAGCAGTCGCGACAGGGGAAGCAATCAGCCCCAGCATTTT
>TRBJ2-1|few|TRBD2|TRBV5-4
CASSQAGGPDEQFF
TGTGCCAGCAGCCAAGCGGGGGGGCCGGATGAGCAGTTCTTC